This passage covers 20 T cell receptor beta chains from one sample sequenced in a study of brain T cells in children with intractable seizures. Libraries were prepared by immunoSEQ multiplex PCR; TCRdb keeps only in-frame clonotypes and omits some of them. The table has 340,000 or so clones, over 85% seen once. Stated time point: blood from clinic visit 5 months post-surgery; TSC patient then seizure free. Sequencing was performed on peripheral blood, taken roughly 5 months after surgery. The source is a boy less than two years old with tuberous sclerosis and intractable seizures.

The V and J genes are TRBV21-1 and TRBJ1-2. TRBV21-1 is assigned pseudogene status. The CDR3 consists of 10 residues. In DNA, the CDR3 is TGTGCCAGCAGCGCCTGTGGCTACACCTTC. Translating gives CASSACGYTF.

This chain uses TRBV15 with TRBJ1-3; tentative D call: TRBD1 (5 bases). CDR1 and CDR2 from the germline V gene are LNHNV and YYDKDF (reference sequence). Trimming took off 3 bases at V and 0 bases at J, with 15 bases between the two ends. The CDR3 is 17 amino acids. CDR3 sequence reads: CATSRERQLLSGNTIYF. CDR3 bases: TGTGCCACCAGCAGGGAGAGACAGCTACTCTCTGGAAACACCATATATTTT.

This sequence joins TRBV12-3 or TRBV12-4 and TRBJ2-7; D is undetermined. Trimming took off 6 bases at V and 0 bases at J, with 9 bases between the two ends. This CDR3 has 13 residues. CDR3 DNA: TGTGCCAGCAGCCCCACCACCTCCTACGAGCAGTACTTC. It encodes CASSPTTSYEQYF.

The CDR3 DNA reads as TGTGCCAGCAGTTTAGGGGGGAGCTTCTATGGCTACACCTTC. This translates into CASSLGGSFYGYTF. The chain employs TRBV27 and TRBJ1-2; a weak D match, TRBD1 (5 bases). Germline CDR1 reads MNHEY; CDR2 reads SMNVEV (reference sequence). This CDR3 has 14 amino acids. Trimming took off 2 bases at V and 4 bases at J, with 11 bases between the two ends.

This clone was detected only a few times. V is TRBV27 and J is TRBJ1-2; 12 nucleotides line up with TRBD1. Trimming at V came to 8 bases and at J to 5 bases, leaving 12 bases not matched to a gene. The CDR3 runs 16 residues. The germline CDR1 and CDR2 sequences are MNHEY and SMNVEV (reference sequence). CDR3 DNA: TGTGCCAGCTCCGGGACAGGGGGCTTTAGTGGGTATGGCTACACCTTC. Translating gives CASSGTGGFSGYGYTF.

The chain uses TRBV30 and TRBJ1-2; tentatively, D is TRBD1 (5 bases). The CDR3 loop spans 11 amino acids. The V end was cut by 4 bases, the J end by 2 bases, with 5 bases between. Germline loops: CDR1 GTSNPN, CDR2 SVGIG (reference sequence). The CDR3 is CAWTGNYGYTF. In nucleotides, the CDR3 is TGTGCCTGGACAGGGAACTATGGCTACACCTTC.

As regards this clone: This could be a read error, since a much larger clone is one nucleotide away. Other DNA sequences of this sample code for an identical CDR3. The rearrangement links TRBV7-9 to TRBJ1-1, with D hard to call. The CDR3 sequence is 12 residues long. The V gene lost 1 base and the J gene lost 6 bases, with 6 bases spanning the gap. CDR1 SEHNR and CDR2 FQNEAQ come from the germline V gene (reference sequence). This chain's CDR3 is CASSLGGAEAFF. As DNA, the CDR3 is TGTGCCAGCAGCTTAGGTGGCGCTGAAGCTTTCTTT.

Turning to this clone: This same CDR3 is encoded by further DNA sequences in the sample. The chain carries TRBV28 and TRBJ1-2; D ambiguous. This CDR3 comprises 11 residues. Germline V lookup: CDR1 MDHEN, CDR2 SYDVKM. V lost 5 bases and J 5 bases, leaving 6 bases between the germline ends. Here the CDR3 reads CASSLSYGYTF. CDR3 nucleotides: TGTGCCAGCAGTCTCTCATATGGCTACACCTTC.

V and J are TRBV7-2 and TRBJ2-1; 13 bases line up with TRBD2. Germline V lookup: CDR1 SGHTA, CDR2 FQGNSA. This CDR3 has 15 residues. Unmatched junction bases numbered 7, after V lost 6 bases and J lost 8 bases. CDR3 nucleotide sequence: TGTGCCAGCAGACTAGCGGGAGGGCGTGTTGATGAGCAGTTCTTC. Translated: CASRLAGGRVDEQFF.

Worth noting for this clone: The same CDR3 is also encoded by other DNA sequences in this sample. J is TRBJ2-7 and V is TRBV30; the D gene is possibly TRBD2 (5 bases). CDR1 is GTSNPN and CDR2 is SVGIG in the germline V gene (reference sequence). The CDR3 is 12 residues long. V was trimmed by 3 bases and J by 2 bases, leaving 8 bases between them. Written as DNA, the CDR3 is TGTGCCTGGAGGAGCGGAACCTACGAGCAGTACTTC. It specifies CAWRSGTYEQYF.

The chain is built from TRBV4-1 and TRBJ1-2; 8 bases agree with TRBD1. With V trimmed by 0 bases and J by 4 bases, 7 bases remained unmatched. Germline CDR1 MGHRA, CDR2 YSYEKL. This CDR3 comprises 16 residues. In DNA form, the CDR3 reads TGCGCCAGCAGCCAAGATCCAGGGGGCCTCCCCTATGGCTACACCTTC. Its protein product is CASSQDPGGLPYGYTF.

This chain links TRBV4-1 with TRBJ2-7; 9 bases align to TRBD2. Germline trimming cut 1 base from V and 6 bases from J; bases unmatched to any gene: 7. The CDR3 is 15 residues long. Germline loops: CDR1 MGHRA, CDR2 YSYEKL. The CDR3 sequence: CASSQVLLAGSEQYF. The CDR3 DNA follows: TGCGCCAGCAGCCAAGTGCTCCTAGCGGGAAGCGAGCAGTACTTC.

The CDR3 protein is CASSSEGPPNTGELFF. The CDR3 region has the DNA TGCGCCAGCAGCTCCGAGGGCCCTCCGAACACCGGGGAGCTGTTTTTT. The rearrangement joins TRBV5-1 to TRBJ2-2; possibly TRBD2 for D (5 bases). The V end lost 3 bases, the J end lost 0 bases, and 12 bases lay between the germline ends. Per germline, CDR1 SGHRS and CDR2 YFSETQ. The CDR3 runs to 16 residues.

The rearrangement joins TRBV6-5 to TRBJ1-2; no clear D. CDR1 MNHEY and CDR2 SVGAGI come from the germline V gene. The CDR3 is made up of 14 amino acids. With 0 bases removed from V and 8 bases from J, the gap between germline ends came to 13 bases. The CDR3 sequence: CASSYSGTAGGYTF. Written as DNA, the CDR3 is TGTGCCAGCAGTTACTCGGGAACGGCGGGGGGCTACACCTTC.

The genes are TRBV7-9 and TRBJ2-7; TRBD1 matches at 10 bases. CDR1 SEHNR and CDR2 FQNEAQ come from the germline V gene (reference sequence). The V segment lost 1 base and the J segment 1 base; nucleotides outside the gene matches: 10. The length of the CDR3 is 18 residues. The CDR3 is CASSLVRGQGGRSYEQYF. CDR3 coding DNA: TGTGCCAGCAGCTTAGTACGCGGACAGGGGGGAAGGTCCTACGAGCAGTACTTC.

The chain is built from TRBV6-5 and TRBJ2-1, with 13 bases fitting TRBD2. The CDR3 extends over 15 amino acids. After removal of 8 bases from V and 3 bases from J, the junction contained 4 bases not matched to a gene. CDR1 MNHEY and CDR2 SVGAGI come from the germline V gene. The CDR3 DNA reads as TGTGCCAGCGCAGGGACTAGCGGGGTCTACAATGAGCAGTTCTTC. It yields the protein CASAGTSGVYNEQFF.

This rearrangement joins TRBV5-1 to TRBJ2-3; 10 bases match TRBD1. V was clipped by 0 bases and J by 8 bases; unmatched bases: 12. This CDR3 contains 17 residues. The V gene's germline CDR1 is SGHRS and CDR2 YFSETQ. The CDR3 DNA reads TGCGCCAGCAGCTTGGCAGGGACAGGGGCGGTTATAGGTACGCAGTATTTT. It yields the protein CASSLAGTGAVIGTQYF.

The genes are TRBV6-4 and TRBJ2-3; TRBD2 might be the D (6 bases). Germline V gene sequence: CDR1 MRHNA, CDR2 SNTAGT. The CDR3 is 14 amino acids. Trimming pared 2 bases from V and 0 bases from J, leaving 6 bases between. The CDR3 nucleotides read TGTGCCAGCAGTGACGGGACTAGCACAGATACGCAGTATTTT. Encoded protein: CASSDGTSTDTQYF.

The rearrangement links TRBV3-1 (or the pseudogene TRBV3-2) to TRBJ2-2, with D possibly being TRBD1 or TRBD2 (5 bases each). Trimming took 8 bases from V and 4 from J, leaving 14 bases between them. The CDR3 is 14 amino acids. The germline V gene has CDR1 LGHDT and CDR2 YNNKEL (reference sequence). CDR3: CASFTSGATGELFF. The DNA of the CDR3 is TGTGCCAGCTTTACATCCGGGGCCACCGGGGAGCTGTTTTTT.

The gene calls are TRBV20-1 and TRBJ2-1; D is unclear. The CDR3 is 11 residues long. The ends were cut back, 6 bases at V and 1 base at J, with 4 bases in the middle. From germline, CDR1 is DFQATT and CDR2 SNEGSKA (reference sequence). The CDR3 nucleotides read TGCAGTGCCAGGTCCTACAATGAGCAGTTCTTC. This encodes CSARSYNEQFF.